This TCR beta chain derives from a study of T cell responses to AZD1222 COVID-19 vaccine. The study's findings and limits: The CD4 TCRs associated with vaccination extended across spike and predominated at 160-218 and 743-854. Baseline serostatus was positive in only a handful of AZD1222 recipients.

Turning to this clone: The antigen is not known.

Generated by immunoSEQ multiplex PCR, the TCRdb table keeps only in-frame clones and is missing some. The sample contains around 130,000 clones, roughly 90% of which appear only once. Germline CDR1 is KGHSH and CDR2 is LQKENI. This CDR3 has 16 residues. V lost 6 bases, J lost 4 bases, and 21 bases lay in between. The rearrangement joins TRBV18 to TRBJ1-2, with TRBD1 as a possible D gene (6 bases). This TCR was sampled from an adult in good health. The sample here was peripheral blood, taken on day 0 of AZD1222 vaccination. The CDR3 is CASSQNQRGTAYGYTF. The CDR3 bases are TGTGCCAGCTCCCAAAACCAAAGGGGGACTGCCTATGGCTACACCTTC. The full variable domain, in which reference TRBV18 and TRBJ1-2 provide the parts outside the CDR3, is NAGVMQNPRHLVRRRGQEARLRCSPMKGHSHVYWYRQLPEEGLKFMVYLQKENIIDESGMPKERFSAEFPKEGPSILRIQQVVRGDSAAYFCASSQNQRGTAYGYTFGSGTRLTVV.